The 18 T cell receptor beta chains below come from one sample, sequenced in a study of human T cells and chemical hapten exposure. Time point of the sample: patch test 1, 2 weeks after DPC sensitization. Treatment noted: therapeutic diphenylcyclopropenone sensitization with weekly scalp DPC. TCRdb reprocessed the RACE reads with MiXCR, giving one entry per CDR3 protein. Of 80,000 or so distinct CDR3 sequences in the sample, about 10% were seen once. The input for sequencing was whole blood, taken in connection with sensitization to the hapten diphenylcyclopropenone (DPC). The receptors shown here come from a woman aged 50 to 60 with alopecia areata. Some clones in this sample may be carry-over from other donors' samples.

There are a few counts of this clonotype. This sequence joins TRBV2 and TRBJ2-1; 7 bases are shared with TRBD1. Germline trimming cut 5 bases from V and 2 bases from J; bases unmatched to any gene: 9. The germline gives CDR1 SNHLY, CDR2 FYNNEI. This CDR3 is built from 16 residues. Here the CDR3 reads CASSPPPGQTYNEQFF. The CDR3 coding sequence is TGTGCCAGCAGTCCACCTCCGGGACAGACCTACAATGAGCAGTTCTTC.

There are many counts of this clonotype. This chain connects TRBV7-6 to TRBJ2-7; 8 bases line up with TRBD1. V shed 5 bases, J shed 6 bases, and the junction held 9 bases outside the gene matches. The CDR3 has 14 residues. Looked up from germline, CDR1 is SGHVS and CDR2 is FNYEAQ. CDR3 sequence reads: CASSPPDRAPEQYF. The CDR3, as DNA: TGTGCCAGCAGCCCCCCGGACAGGGCCCCCGAGCAGTACTTC.

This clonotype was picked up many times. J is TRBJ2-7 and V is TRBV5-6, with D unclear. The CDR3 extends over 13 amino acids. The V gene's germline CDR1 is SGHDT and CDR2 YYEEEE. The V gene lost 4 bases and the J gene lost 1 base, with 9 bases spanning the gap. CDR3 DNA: TGTGCCAGCAGCCCGGAAAGGTCCTACGAGCAGTACTTC. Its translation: CASSPERSYEQYF.

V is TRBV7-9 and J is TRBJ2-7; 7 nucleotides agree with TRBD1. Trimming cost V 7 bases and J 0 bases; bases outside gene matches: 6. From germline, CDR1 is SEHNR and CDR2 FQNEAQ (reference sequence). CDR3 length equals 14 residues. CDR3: CASNRGISSYEQYF. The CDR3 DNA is TGTGCCAGCAACAGGGGAATAAGCTCCTACGAGCAGTACTTC.

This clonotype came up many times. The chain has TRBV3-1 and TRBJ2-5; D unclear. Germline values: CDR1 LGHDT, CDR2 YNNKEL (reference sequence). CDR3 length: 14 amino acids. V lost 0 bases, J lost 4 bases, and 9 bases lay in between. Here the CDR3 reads CASSQDAQRETQYF. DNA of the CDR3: TGTGCCAGCAGCCAAGATGCCCAGCGAGAGACCCAGTACTTC.

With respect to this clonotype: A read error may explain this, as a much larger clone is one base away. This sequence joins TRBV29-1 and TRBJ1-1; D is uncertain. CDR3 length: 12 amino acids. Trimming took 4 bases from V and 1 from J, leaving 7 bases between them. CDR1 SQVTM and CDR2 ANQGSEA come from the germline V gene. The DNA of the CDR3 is TGCAGCGTTGCCCTACAGAACACTGAAGCTTTCTTT. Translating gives CSVALQNTEAFF.

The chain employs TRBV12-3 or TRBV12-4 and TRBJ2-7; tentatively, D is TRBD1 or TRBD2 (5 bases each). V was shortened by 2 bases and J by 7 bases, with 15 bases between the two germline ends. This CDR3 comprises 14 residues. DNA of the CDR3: TGTGCCAGCAGTTTACCAGGGAGTTTTAGGGAGCAGTACTTC. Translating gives CASSLPGSFREQYF.

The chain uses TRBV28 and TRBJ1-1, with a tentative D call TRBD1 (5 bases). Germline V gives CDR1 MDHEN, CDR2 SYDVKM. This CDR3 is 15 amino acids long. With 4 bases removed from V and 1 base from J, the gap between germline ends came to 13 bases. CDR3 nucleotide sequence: TGTGCCAGCAGTTCCTATACCACAGGGAACACTGAAGCTTTCTTT. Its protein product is CASSSYTTGNTEAFF.

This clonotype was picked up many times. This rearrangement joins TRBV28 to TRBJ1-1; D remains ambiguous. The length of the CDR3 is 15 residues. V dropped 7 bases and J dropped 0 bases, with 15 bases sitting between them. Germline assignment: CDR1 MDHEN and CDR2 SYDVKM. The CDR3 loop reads CASTPAGPLNTEAFF. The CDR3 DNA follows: TGTGCCAGCACCCCCGCCGGGCCCCTGAACACTGAAGCTTTCTTT.

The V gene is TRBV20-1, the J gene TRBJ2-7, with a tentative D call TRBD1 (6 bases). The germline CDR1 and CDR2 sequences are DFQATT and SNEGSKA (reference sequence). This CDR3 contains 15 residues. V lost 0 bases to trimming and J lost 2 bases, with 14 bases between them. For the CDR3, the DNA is TGCAGTGCTAGAGATTGGGCAGGGGCCACCTACGAGCAGTACTTC. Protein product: CSARDWAGATYEQYF.

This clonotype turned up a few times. CDR3 sequence: CASRGTAKNIQYF. The CDR3 region has the DNA TGTGCCAGCAGGGGGACAGCCAAAAACATTCAGTACTTC. This sequence joins TRBV2 and TRBJ2-4, with D perhaps matching TRBD1 or TRBD2 (5 bases each). Germline values: CDR1 SNHLY, CDR2 FYNNEI. Trimming cost V 6 bases and J 0 bases, with 6 bases left between them. CDR3 length: 13 residues.

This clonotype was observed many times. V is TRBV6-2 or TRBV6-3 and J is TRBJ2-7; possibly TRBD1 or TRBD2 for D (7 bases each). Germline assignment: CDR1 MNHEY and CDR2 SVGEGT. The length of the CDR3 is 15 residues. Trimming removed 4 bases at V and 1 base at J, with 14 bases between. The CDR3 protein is CASSSSGGGSYEQYF. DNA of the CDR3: TGTGCCAGCAGTTCCTCAGGGGGAGGGTCCTACGAGCAGTACTTC.

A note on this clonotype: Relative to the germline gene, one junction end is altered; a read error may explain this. CDR3 sequence reads: CSARPPGKRVTDMQYF. The CDR3 DNA reads TGCAGTGCTAGGCCCCCGGGAAAGCGGGTGACAGATATGCAGTATTTT. V usage is TRBV20-1 and J usage is TRBJ2-3; TRBD2 might be the D (6 bases). Germline CDR1 DFQATT, CDR2 SNEGSKA (reference sequence). This CDR3 region has 16 residues.

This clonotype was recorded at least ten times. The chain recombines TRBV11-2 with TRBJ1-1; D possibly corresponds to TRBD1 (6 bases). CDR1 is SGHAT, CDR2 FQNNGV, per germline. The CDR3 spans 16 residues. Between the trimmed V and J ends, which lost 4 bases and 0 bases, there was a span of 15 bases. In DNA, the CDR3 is TGTGCCAGCAGCTCGGATCCTGGACAGTTGAACACTGAAGCTTTCTTT. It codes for CASSSDPGQLNTEAFF. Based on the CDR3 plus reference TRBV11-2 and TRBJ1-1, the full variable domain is EAGVAQSPRYKIIEKRQSVAFWCNPISGHATLYWYQQILGQGPKLLIQFQNNGVVDDSQLPKDRFSAERLKGVDSTLKIQPAKLEDSAVYLCASSSDPGQLNTEAFFGQGTRLTVV.

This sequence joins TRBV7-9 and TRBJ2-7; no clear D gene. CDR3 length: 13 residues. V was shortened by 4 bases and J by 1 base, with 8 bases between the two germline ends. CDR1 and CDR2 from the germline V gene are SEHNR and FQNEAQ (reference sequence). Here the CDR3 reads CASSSSKSYEQYF. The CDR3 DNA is TGTGCCAGCAGCTCGTCTAAGTCCTACGAGCAGTACTTC.

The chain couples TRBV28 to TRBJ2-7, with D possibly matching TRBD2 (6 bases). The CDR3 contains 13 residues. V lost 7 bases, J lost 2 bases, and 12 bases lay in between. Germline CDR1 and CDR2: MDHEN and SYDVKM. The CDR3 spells CASNLGGAYEQYF. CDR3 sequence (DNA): TGTGCCAGCAACCTAGGCGGGGCCTACGAGCAGTACTTC.

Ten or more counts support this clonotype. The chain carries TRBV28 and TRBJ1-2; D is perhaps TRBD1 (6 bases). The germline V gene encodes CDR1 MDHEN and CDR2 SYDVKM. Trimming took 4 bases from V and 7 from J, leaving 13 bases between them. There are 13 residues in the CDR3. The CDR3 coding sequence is TGTGCCAGCAGTTCGGGGGGCGTACTTGGCTACACCTTC. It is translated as CASSSGGVLGYTF.

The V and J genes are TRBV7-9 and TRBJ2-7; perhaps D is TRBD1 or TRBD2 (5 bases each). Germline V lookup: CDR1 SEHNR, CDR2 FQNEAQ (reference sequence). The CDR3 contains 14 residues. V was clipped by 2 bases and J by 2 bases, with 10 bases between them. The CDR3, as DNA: TGTGCCAGCAGCTTAAAAGAGGGGCCCTACGAGCAGTACTTC. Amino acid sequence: CASSLKEGPYEQYF.